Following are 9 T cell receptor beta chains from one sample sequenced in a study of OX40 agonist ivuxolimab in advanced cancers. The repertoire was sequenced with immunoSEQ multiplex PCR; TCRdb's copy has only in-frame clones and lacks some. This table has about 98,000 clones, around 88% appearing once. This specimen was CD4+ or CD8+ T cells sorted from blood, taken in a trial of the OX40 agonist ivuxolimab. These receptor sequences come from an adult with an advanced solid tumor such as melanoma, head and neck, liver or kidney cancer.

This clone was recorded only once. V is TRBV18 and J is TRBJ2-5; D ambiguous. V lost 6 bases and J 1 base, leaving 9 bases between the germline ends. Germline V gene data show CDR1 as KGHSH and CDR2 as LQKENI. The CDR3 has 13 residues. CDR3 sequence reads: CASSLQAQETQYF. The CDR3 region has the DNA TGTGCCAGCTCCCTCCAGGCCCAAGAGACCCAGTACTTC.

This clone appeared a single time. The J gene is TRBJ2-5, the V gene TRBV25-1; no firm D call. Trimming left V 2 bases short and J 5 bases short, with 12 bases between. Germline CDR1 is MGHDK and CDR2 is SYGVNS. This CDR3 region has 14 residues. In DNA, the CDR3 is TGTGCCAGCAGTGAAGAGATGAACTCGGAGACCCAGTACTTC. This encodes CASSEEMNSETQYF.

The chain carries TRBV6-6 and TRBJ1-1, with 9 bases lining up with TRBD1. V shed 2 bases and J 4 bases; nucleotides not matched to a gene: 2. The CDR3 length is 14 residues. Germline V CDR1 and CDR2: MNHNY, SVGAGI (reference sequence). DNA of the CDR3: TGTGCCAGCAGTTACAACAGGGGGCCCACTGAAGCTTTCTTT. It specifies CASSYNRGPTEAFF.

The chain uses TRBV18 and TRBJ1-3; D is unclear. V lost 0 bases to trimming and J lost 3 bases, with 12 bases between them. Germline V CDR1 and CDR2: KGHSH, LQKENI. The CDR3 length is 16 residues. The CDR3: CASSPPPGSSGNTIYF. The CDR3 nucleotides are TGTGCCAGCTCACCACCCCCGGGGTCGAGTGGAAACACCATATATTTT.

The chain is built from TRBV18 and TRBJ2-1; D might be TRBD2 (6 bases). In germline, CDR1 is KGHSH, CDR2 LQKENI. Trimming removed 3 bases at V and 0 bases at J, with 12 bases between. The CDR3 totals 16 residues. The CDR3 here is CASSPNPGVSYNEQFF. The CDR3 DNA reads TGTGCCAGCTCACCGAACCCGGGGGTCTCCTACAATGAGCAGTTCTTC.

The CDR3 DNA sequence: TGTGCCAGTAGTGTCACACCCGGGCGGGGACAGGGGTCTGGCTACACCTTC. Translated: CASSVTPGRGQGSGYTF. The chain uses TRBV19 and TRBJ1-2, with 10 bases that match TRBD1. Germline V CDR1 and CDR2: LNHDA, SQIVND (reference sequence). The CDR3 consists of 17 residues. Trimming took 5 bases from V and 7 from J; bases not matched to a gene: 16.

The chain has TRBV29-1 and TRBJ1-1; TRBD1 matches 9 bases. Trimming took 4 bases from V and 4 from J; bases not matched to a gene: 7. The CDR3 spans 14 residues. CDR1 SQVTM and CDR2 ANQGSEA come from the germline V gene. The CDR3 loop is CSVAQGARGTEAFF. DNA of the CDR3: TGCAGCGTTGCACAGGGGGCGCGGGGCACTGAAGCTTTCTTT.

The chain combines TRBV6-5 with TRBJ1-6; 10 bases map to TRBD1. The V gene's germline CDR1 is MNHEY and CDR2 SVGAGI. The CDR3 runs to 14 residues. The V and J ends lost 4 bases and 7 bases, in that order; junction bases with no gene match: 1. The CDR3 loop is CASSSGQGNSPLHF. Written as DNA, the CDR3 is TGTGCCAGCAGTTCGGGACAGGGGAATTCACCCCTCCACTTT.

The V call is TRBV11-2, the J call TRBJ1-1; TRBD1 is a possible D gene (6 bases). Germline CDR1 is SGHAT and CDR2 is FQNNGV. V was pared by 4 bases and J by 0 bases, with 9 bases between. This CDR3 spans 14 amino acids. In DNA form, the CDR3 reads TGTGCCAGCAGCTACAGGGAATTGAACACTGAAGCTTTCTTT. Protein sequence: CASSYRELNTEAFF.